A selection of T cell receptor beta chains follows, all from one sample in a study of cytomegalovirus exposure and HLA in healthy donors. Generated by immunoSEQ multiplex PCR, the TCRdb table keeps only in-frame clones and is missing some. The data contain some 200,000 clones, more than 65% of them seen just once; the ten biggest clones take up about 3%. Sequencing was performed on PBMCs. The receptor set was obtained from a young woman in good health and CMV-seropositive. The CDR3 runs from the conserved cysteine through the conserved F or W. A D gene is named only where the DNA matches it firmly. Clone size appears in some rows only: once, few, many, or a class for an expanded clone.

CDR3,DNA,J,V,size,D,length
CASSDRIYSNQPQHF,TGTGCCAGTAGTGACAGGATTTATAGCAATCAGCCCCAGCATTTT,TRBJ1-5,TRBV19,NA,NA,15
CASSRGLAGGPETQYF,TGTGCCAGCAGCAGGGGACTAGCGGGGGGGCCTGAGACCCAGTACTTC,TRBJ2-5,TRBV5-4,NA,TRBD2,16
CASSETGESSGANVLTF,TGTGCCAGCAGTGAAACCGGGGAAAGCTCTGGGGCCAACGTCCTGACTTTC,TRBJ2-6,TRBV25-1,NA,NA,17
CASSFMGDNEQFF,TGTGCCAGCAGTTTTATGGGAGATAATGAGCAGTTCTTC,TRBJ2-1,TRBV27,NA,NA,13
CASSQLYRGADYGYTF,TGCGCCAGCAGCCAGTTATACAGGGGTGCCGACTATGGCTACACCTTC,TRBJ1-2,TRBV4-1,NA,TRBD1,16
CASSLRLGQTYNEQFF,TGTGCCAGCAGCTTACGGTTAGGACAAACCTACAATGAGCAGTTCTTC,TRBJ2-1,TRBV7-8,NA,NA,16
CASSLGLGTEAFF,TGTGCCAGCAGTCTGGGGCTGGGCACTGAAGCTTTCTTT,TRBJ1-1,TRBV2,NA,NA,13
CATSREQSYTQYF,TGTGCCACCAGCAGGGAGCAAAGTTATACGCAGTATTTT,TRBJ2-3,TRBV15,NA,NA,13
CASSVDRGSGNTIYF,TGTGCCAGCAGCGTTGACAGGGGCAGTGGAAACACCATATATTTT,TRBJ1-3,TRBV9,once,TRBD1,15
CASKNMDNSPLHF,TGTGCCAGCAAAAACATGGATAATTCACCCCTCCACTTT,TRBJ1-6,TRBV7-2,NA,NA,13
CASSRTGVSGNTIYF,TGTGCCAGCAGCCGGACAGGGGTCTCTGGAAACACCATATATTTT,TRBJ1-3,TRBV6-6,NA,TRBD1,15
CASRLAGDTQYF,TGCGCCAGCAGGCTAGCGGGGGATACGCAGTATTTT,TRBJ2-3,TRBV4-1,NA,TRBD2,12
CASSRWWGGCTEAFF,TGCGCCAGCAGCCGCTGGTGGGGGGGGTGTACTGAAGCTTTCTTT,TRBJ1-1,TRBV23-1,NA,NA,15
CASSVEASPYEQYF,TGTGCCAGCAGCGTAGAGGCTAGTCCCTACGAGCAGTACTTC,TRBJ2-7,TRBV9,NA,NA,14
CASSSSGGPNTDTQYF,TGTGCCAGCAGCTCTAGCGGGGGACCTAACACAGATACGCAGTATTTT,TRBJ2-3,TRBV7-3,NA,TRBD2,16
CASSQEPDRAVLSYGYTF,TGCGCCAGCAGCCAAGAACCGGACAGGGCCGTCTTATCCTATGGCTACACCTTC,TRBJ1-2,TRBV4-1,NA,TRBD1,18
CASSYLHRGGYTF,TGTGCCAGCAGTTACTTACACAGGGGAGGCTACACCTTC,TRBJ1-2,TRBV6-5,NA,TRBD1,13
CASSLGARSYNEQFF,TGTGCCAGCAGCTTGGGGGCGAGGTCCTACAATGAGCAGTTCTTC,TRBJ2-1,TRBV11-3,once,NA,15
CASSPLGGGGGADTQYF,TGTGCCAGCAGCCCCCTGGGCGGGGGTGGGGGGGCAGATACGCAGTATTTT,TRBJ2-3,TRBV5-4,NA,TRBD2,17
CASSQQLALADTQYF,TGCGCCAGCAGCCAACAACTAGCTTTGGCAGATACGCAGTATTTT,TRBJ2-3,TRBV4-3,once,NA,15
CASSEFRGYQETQYF,TGTGCCAGCAGTGAATTCAGGGGATACCAAGAGACCCAGTACTTC,TRBJ2-5,TRBV25-1,NA,NA,15
CASRPTGTSTAETQYF,TGTGCCAGCAGACCCACCGGGACTTCCACGGCAGAGACCCAGTACTTC,TRBJ2-5,TRBV5-4,NA,NA,16
CASLQGQSSNQPQHF,TGTGCCAGCCTCCAGGGACAGAGTAGCAATCAGCCCCAGCATTTT,TRBJ1-5,TRBV6-6,NA,TRBD1,15
CASTIAVTGANTEAFF,TGCGCCAGCACCATTGCGGTGACAGGGGCGAACACTGAAGCTTTCTTT,TRBJ1-1,TRBV5-1,NA,TRBD1,16
CASSPDSSTGINEKLFF,TGTGCCAGCAGCCCCGATTCGTCCACAGGGATAAATGAAAAACTGTTTTTT,TRBJ1-4,TRBV7-9,NA,NA,17
CASSTRANGEQYF,TGTGCCAGTAGTACCAGGGCTAATGGTGAGCAGTACTTC,TRBJ2-7,TRBV19,once,NA,13
CASSPSGGATDTQYF,TGTGCCAGCAGCCCTAGCGGGGGGGCCACAGATACGCAGTATTTT,TRBJ2-3,TRBV4-2,many,TRBD2,15
CASFSAGLEDEQFF,TGTGCCAGCTTCTCGGCAGGGCTTGAGGATGAGCAGTTCTTC,TRBJ2-1,TRBV6-5,NA,NA,14
CASSAGLAVSDTQYF,TGTGCCAGCAGCGCGGGACTAGCGGTCTCCGATACGCAGTATTTT,TRBJ2-3,TRBV9,NA,TRBD2,15
CASSPGTTNTGELFF,TGTGCCAGCAGCCCCGGGACAACGAACACCGGGGAGCTGTTTTTT,TRBJ2-2,TRBV6-5,NA,NA,15
CASRRDFVLFNSPLHF,TGTGCCAGCAGACGGGACTTCGTCCTCTTTAATTCACCCCTCCACTTT,TRBJ1-6,TRBV27,NA,NA,16
CASSLRVGELFF,TGCGCCAGCAGCTTGAGAGTCGGGGAGCTGTTTTTT,TRBJ2-2,TRBV5-1,NA,NA,12
CASSGGGPQETQYF,TGTGCCAGCAGTGGGGGGGGACCGCAAGAGACCCAGTACTTC,TRBJ2-5,TRBV6-1,NA,TRBD2,14
CASSQPRTANTGELFF,TGTGCCAGCAGCCAACCTCGGACAGCGAACACCGGGGAGCTGTTTTTT,TRBJ2-2,TRBV5-6,NA,NA,16
CASSLSRGGGDTQYF,TGTGCCAGCAGTTTATCAAGGGGGGGCGGGGATACGCAGTATTTT,TRBJ2-3,TRBV27,NA,NA,15
CASKRGGDDEQFF,TGTGCCAGCAAAAGGGGGGGGGACGATGAGCAGTTCTTC,TRBJ2-1,TRBV7-8,NA,NA,13
CASTQGPGGETQYF,TGTGCCAGCACACAGGGGCCTGGAGGGGAGACCCAGTACTTC,TRBJ2-5,TRBV11-2,NA,NA,14
CASSLDPKLPGQYF,TGTGCCAGCAGCTTAGACCCGAAGCTACCGGGGCAGTACTTC,TRBJ2-7,TRBV7-6,NA,NA,14
CASSDLQGTEAFF,TGTGCCAGCAGTGACTTGCAGGGGACTGAAGCTTTCTTT,TRBJ1-1,TRBV6-4,NA,NA,13
CASSAKQGAQDGYTF,TGTGCCAGCAGTGCCAAACAGGGGGCGCAAGATGGCTACACCTTC,TRBJ1-2,TRBV6-1,NA,TRBD1,15
CASSPIQGLRDYEQYF,TGTGCCAGCAGCCCGATACAGGGACTAAGGGACTACGAGCAGTACTTC,TRBJ2-7,TRBV11-2,NA,NA,16
CSVLAGGTGANVLTF,TGCAGCGTTCTAGCGGGGGGGACTGGGGCCAACGTCCTGACTTTC,TRBJ2-6,TRBV29-1,NA,TRBD2,15
CSARDHGLLFF,TGCAGTGCTAGAGATCACGGACTGCTGTTTTTT,TRBJ1-4,TRBV20-1,NA,NA,11
CASSPGVGGYTF,TGTGCCAGCAGCCCCGGGGTCGGGGGCTACACCTTC,TRBJ1-2,TRBV6-5,NA,NA,12
CASSSGGNTEAFF,TGTGCCAGCAGTTCCGGAGGGAACACTGAAGCTTTCTTT,TRBJ1-1,TRBV6-6,NA,NA,13
CASSPRQGQPQHF,TGTGCCAGCAGTCCCAGACAGGGACAGCCCCAGCATTTT,TRBJ1-5,TRBV6-5,few,TRBD1,13
CASSLHRVAPLHF,TGTGCCAGTAGCCTTCACAGGGTCGCACCCCTCCACTTT,TRBJ1-6,TRBV19,few,NA,13
CASSPGRVNQPQHF,TGTGCCAGCAGCCCAGGCAGGGTCAATCAGCCCCAGCATTTT,TRBJ1-5,TRBV7-8,NA,NA,14
CSVQGNEQYF,TGCAGCGTTCAGGGTAACGAGCAGTACTTC,TRBJ2-7,TRBV29-1,few,NA,10
CSASHRDAQYF,TGCAGTGCTAGCCACAGGGATGCGCAGTATTTT,TRBJ2-3,TRBV20-1,NA,NA,11
CASSLDRVSEQYF,TGTGCCAGCAGTTTGGACAGGGTATCCGAGCAGTACTTC,TRBJ2-7,TRBV25-1,NA,TRBD1,13
CASTHSPQGGAFF,TGCGCCAGCACTCATAGTCCTCAGGGTGGAGCTTTCTTT,TRBJ1-1,TRBV10-1,NA,NA,13
CASSLETGYNSPLHF,TGTGCCAGCAGCTTAGAAACAGGGTATAATTCACCCCTCCACTTT,TRBJ1-6,TRBV11-2,NA,NA,15
CATSATREMTEAFF,TGTGCCACCAGCGCAACCCGGGAAATGACTGAAGCTTTCTTT,TRBJ1-1,TRBV15,NA,NA,14
CASTLTVNTEAFF,TGTGCCAGCACATTAACAGTGAACACTGAAGCTTTCTTT,TRBJ1-1,TRBV6-1,NA,NA,13
CASSGTDSNYGYTF,TGTGCCAGCAGTGGCACCGACAGTAACTATGGCTACACCTTC,TRBJ1-2,TRBV6-5,few,NA,14
CATSRDPAGGRQAQHF,TGTGCCACCAGCAGAGACCCAGCAGGGGGCCGTCAGGCCCAGCATTTT,TRBJ1-5,TRBV15,NA,TRBD1,16
CASSDGLMNTEAFF,TGTGCCAGCAGTGATGGGCTTATGAACACTGAAGCTTTCTTT,TRBJ1-1,TRBV6-1,NA,NA,14
CASSLAGGRNTEAFF,TGCGCCAGCAGCTTGGCTGGAGGGCGCAACACTGAAGCTTTCTTT,TRBJ1-1,TRBV5-1,NA,NA,15
CASSLEQTAPYGYTF,TGTGCCAGCAGCTTAGAACAGACCGCCCCCTATGGCTACACCTTC,TRBJ1-2,TRBV7-2,NA,NA,15